This entry lists 31 T cell receptor beta chains sequenced from one sample in a study of cytomegalovirus exposure and HLA in healthy donors. PCR was performed using 60 Vbeta and 13 Jbeta primers. Clones were sequenced by immunoSEQ multiplex PCR, and TCRdb holds only the in-frame ones, with some missing. This repertoire shows over 130,000 clones, 75% to 90% found once; its top ten account for less than 1.5%. The material sequenced was PBMCs. The origin of the receptors is a female donor in good health and CMV-seronegative.

This clone was seen once. The chain is built from TRBV5-1 and TRBJ2-5; D possibly corresponds to TRBD2 (6 bases). Germline-derived CDR1 and CDR2 are SGHRS and YFSETQ. With 2 bases removed from V and 4 bases from J, the gap between germline ends came to 24 bases. CDR3 size: 18 residues. The CDR3 is CASSLHPPHLARRETQYF. The CDR3 nucleotides are TGCGCCAGCAGCTTACATCCACCCCATCTAGCGAGGCGAGAGACCCAGTACTTC.

The V call is TRBV27, the J call TRBJ2-7; 7 nucleotides align to TRBD1. Per germline, CDR1 MNHEY and CDR2 SMNVEV (reference sequence). The CDR3 has 12 amino acids. V gave up 8 bases and J gave up 3 bases; unmatched junction bases: 4. CDR3 DNA: TGTGCCAGCTGGGACAGTCTCTACGAGCAGTACTTC. This sequence encodes CASWDSLYEQYF.

The chain has TRBV2 and TRBJ2-1, with TRBD2 matching 13 bases. The CDR3 runs to 16 residues. V shed 3 bases and J 9 bases; nucleotides not matched to a gene: 8. Germline CDR1 is SNHLY and CDR2 is FYNNEI. The CDR3 nucleotides are TGTGCCAGCAGTGACCCCGGACTAGCGGGAGTAGGTGAGCAGTTCTTC. Its protein product is CASSDPGLAGVGEQFF.

The J gene is TRBJ1-1, the V gene TRBV2, with 9 nucleotides matching TRBD1. This CDR3 spans 14 amino acids. Germline trimming cut 5 bases from V and 4 bases from J; bases unmatched to any gene: 5. Germline assignment: CDR1 SNHLY and CDR2 FYNNEI. In DNA form, the CDR3 reads TGTGCCAGCAGTAAGGGACAGGGCTTCACTGAAGCTTTCTTT. Translation gives CASSKGQGFTEAFF.

The chain has TRBV5-4 and TRBJ2-7, with 10 nucleotides matching TRBD2. Germline V gene sequence: CDR1 SGHNT, CDR2 YYREEE (reference sequence). The CDR3 runs 15 residues. The junction had 7 bases not matched to a gene; V was cut back by 3 bases and J by 4 bases. CDR3 amino acids: CASSSAGGPRYEQYF. Written as DNA, the CDR3 is TGTGCCAGCAGCTCAGCGGGAGGGCCACGTTACGAGCAGTACTTC.

In this sample, this clone turned up a few times. This chain connects TRBV13 to TRBJ2-5; 10 bases match TRBD1. Trimming took 2 bases from V and 5 from J; bases not matched to a gene: 8. From germline, CDR1 is PRHDT and CDR2 FYEKMQ (reference sequence). This CDR3 has 16 amino acids. The DNA for the CDR3 is TGTGCCAGCAGCTTATTGGGACAGGGGTCCTGGGAGACCCAGTACTTC. Translating gives CASSLLGQGSWETQYF. Based on the CDR3 plus reference TRBV13 and TRBJ2-5, the full variable domain is AAGVIQSPRHLIKEKRETATLKCYPIPRHDTVYWYQQGPGQDPQFLISFYEKMQSDKGSIPDRFSAQQFSDYHSELNMSSLELGDSALYFCASSLLGQGSWETQYFGPGTRLLVL.

The gene calls are TRBV21-1 and TRBJ1-1; the tabulated D call, TRBD1, remains unverified against the DNA. TRBV21-1 is labeled a pseudogene. The CDR3 extends over 16 amino acids. CDR3 loop: CASRGGAGDMNTEAFF. The DNA for the CDR3 is TGTGCCAGCAGAGGTGGGGCAGGGGATATGAACACTGAAGCTTTCTTT.

The rearrangement joins TRBV5-1 to TRBJ1-2; D gene ambiguous. The CDR3 runs 18 residues. Germline V gene sequence: CDR1 SGHRS, CDR2 YFSETQ. The V gene lost 2 bases and the J gene lost 3 bases, with 23 bases spanning the gap. This CDR3 is CASSFATRGGSRDYGYTF. For the CDR3, the DNA is TGCGCCAGCAGCTTCGCGACTCGGGGAGGCAGTAGGGACTATGGCTACACCTTC. Looking up the rest from reference TRBV5-1 and TRBJ1-2 gives the full variable domain: KAGVTQTPRYLIKTRGQQVTLSCSPISGHRSVSWYQQTPGQGLQFLFEYFSETQRNKGNFPGRFSGRQFSNSRSEMNVSTLELGDSALYLCASSFATRGGSRDYGYTFGSGTRLTVV.

The gene calls are TRBV7-2 and TRBJ2-7; 7 nucleotides agree with TRBD1. V was clipped by 5 bases and J by 2 bases; unmatched bases: 6. This CDR3 contains 14 residues. Germline-derived CDR1 and CDR2 are SGHTA and FQGNSA. CDR3 DNA: TGTGCCAGCAGCAAGAGGGACAGCCCCTACGAGCAGTACTTC. Amino acids: CASSKRDSPYEQYF.

J is TRBJ2-6 and V is TRBV5-1; no reliable D call. V gave up 4 bases and J gave up 0 bases, with 8 bases separating them. This CDR3 has 15 amino acids. Germline V lookup: CDR1 SGHRS, CDR2 YFSETQ. In DNA, the CDR3 is TGCGCCAGCAGCCTCTCCAGCTCTGGGGCCAACGTCCTGACTTTC. Its protein is CASSLSSSGANVLTF.

This clone was seen once. This chain links TRBV2 with TRBJ1-5; no clear D. Deletions cut 7 bases from V and 5 bases from J, with 12 bases between. Germline V gene lookup returns CDR1 SNHLY and CDR2 FYNNEI. The CDR3 consists of 13 residues. DNA for the CDR3: TGTGCCAGCACACTCTTGCAGGATCAGCCCCAGCATTTT. It is translated as CASTLLQDQPQHF.

The gene calls are TRBV10-3 and TRBJ2-7; D perhaps matches TRBD2 (7 bases). The CDR3 is made up of 13 amino acids. V was clipped by 8 bases and J by 1 base, with 12 bases between them. Looked up from germline, CDR1 is ENHRY and CDR2 is SYGVKD. CDR3 in DNA: TGTGCCATCGGACTAGGGGGATCCTACGAGCAGTACTTC. This encodes CAIGLGGSYEQYF.

The chain uses TRBV7-2 and TRBJ2-5; possibly TRBD1 for D (5 bases). The V end was cut by 3 bases, the J end by 5 bases, with 16 bases between. The CDR3 length is 15 residues. The V gene's germline CDR1 is SGHTA and CDR2 FQGNSA. CDR3 nucleotides: TGTGCCAGCAGCTTCGAGACAGCACGGCGGGAGACCCAGTACTTC. Translating it yields CASSFETARRETQYF.

The chain employs TRBV18 and TRBJ1-1; a possible D gene is TRBD1 (5 bases). CDR1 KGHSH and CDR2 LQKENI come from the germline V gene. Trimming removed 3 bases from V and 6 bases from J, with 17 bases in between. This CDR3 region has 15 residues. The CDR3 loop reads CASSPMEPAGAEAFF. For the CDR3, the DNA is TGTGCCAGCTCACCCATGGAACCAGCGGGGGCTGAAGCTTTCTTT.

The sample holds one count of this clone. The rearrangement uses TRBV29-1 and TRBJ2-7, with 12 nucleotides matching TRBD1. CDR1 SQVTM and CDR2 ANQGSEA come from the germline V gene. The CDR3 is 15 residues long. Trimming removed 0 bases from V and 4 bases from J; junction bases left unmatched: 4. The CDR3 loop reads CSVEDWGQGAYEQYF. The CDR3 DNA is TGCAGCGTTGAAGATTGGGGACAGGGGGCGTACGAGCAGTACTTC.

The chain links TRBV19 to TRBJ2-7, with TRBD1 matching 8 bases. J lost 3 bases, V lost 9 bases, and 10 bases had no gene match. Germline-derived CDR1 and CDR2 are LNHDA and SQIVND (reference sequence). CDR3 size: 14 residues. The CDR3 loop is CASATRTGIYEQYF. The CDR3 region has the DNA TGTGCCAGCGCAACCAGGACAGGGATCTACGAGCAGTACTTC.

This chain connects TRBV28 to TRBJ1-4; unclear D gene. CDR1 is MDHEN and CDR2 is SYDVKM in the germline V gene. The ends were cut back, 6 bases at V and 7 bases at J, with 15 bases in the middle. This CDR3 contains 14 residues. DNA for the CDR3: TGTGCCAGCAGCCGTGAACGGGAAGGTGAAAAACTGTTTTTT. Amino acids: CASSREREGEKLFF.

This rearrangement joins TRBV10-3 to TRBJ2-7; tentative D call: TRBD2 (6 bases). Germline V gives CDR1 ENHRY, CDR2 SYGVKD. The length of the CDR3 is 14 residues. V lost 3 bases to trimming and J lost 13 bases, with 22 bases between them. CDR3 residues: CAISEGLLGGLFYF. The CDR3 DNA reads as TGTGCCATCAGTGAAGGCCTCCTTGGGGGACTTTTCTACTTC.

This chain joins TRBV28 and TRBJ1-2, with 7 bases fitting TRBD1. The CDR3 has 17 amino acids. Germline V lookup: CDR1 MDHEN, CDR2 SYDVKM. V was pared by 1 base and J by 2 bases, with 10 bases of the junction left unmatched. The CDR3 region is CASSLSTMTGRNYGYTF. As DNA, the CDR3 is TGTGCCAGCAGTTTATCAACAATGACAGGGAGAAACTATGGCTACACCTTC.

The chain recombines TRBV5-1 with TRBJ1-3; possible D gene TRBD1, 6 bases. Germline-derived CDR1 and CDR2 are SGHRS and YFSETQ. The CDR3 loop spans 15 amino acids. V dropped 2 bases and J dropped 8 bases, with 17 bases sitting between them. CDR3 nucleotide sequence: TGCGCCAGCAGCTTCACAGGGATTGGCCTCGACACCATATATTTT. It is translated as CASSFTGIGLDTIYF.

This chain's CDR3 is CASSLDKGRETEAFF. In nucleotides, the CDR3 is TGTGCCAGCAGCTTAGATAAGGGGAGGGAGACTGAAGCTTTCTTT. V gene TRBV7-6 combines with J gene TRBJ1-1, with D perhaps matching TRBD1 (5 bases). V was shortened by 1 base and J by 5 bases, with 14 bases between the two germline ends. Germline V gives CDR1 SGHVS, CDR2 FNYEAQ. The CDR3 extends over 15 amino acids.

The chain has TRBV6-5 and TRBJ2-7, with a tentative D call TRBD2 (5 bases). CDR3 length equals 16 residues. Germline V gene sequence: CDR1 MNHEY, CDR2 SVGAGI. Trimming took 0 bases from V and 0 from J, leaving 12 bases between them. This CDR3 is CASSYSSSVNSYEQYF. CDR3 nucleotides: TGTGCCAGCAGTTACTCGAGTAGCGTGAACTCCTACGAGCAGTACTTC.

The rearrangement links TRBV27 to TRBJ1-2; 8 bases align to TRBD1. With V trimmed by 4 bases and J by 0 bases, 1 base remained unmatched. CDR1 is MNHEY, CDR2 SMNVEV, per germline (reference sequence). The CDR3 is 14 amino acids. CDR3 DNA: TGTGCCAGCAGTTGGACAGGGACTAACTATGGCTACACCTTC. Amino acid sequence: CASSWTGTNYGYTF.

This clone has a count of ten or more. The chain couples TRBV11-3 to TRBJ2-2; D is possibly TRBD1 (5 bases). The V end was cut by 5 bases, the J end by 8 bases, with 21 bases between. This CDR3 spans 16 amino acids. Germline CDR1 and CDR2: SGHNT and YENEEA. CDR3 nucleotides: TGTGCCAGCAGCCCCCGGACAAATTTGAGATCGGGGGAGCTGTTTTTT. This codes for CASSPRTNLRSGELFF.

V is TRBV14 and J is TRBJ2-7; 7 bases agree with TRBD2. Germline V gives CDR1 SGHDN, CDR2 FVKESK. The V and J ends lost 1 base and 0 bases, in that order; junction bases with no gene match: 3. There are 15 residues in the CDR3. CDR3 sequence: CASSQVGDYSYEQYF. As DNA, the CDR3 is TGTGCCAGCAGCCAAGTTGGGGACTACTCCTACGAGCAGTACTTC. Complete variable domain (other parts from reference TRBV14 and TRBJ2-7): EAGVTQFPSHSVIEKGQTVTLRCDPISGHDNLYWYRRVMGKEIKFLLHFVKESKQDESGMPNNRFLAERTGGTYSTLKVQPAELEDSGVYFCASSQVGDYSYEQYFGPGTRLTVT.

The CDR3 DNA sequence: TGTGCCAGTAGTTTTCCCGGGACAAGCTATGGCTACACCTTC. It codes for CASSFPGTSYGYTF. This chain links TRBV19 with TRBJ1-2, with a weak D call TRBD1 (6 bases). Trimming cost V 5 bases and J 4 bases, with 14 bases left between them. Germline values: CDR1 LNHDA, CDR2 SQIVND (reference sequence). The CDR3 totals 14 residues.

This chain joins TRBV6-1 and TRBJ2-1; 9 bases align to TRBD2. From germline, CDR1 is MNHNS and CDR2 SASEGT. The junction had 2 bases not matched to a gene; V was cut back by 1 base and J by 4 bases. The CDR3 runs to 15 residues. The CDR3 sequence is CASSEGTSAYNEQFF. Here the CDR3 DNA reads TGTGCCAGCAGTGAAGGGACTAGCGCTTACAATGAGCAGTTCTTC.

The chain couples TRBV7-6 to TRBJ2-5; 14 bases are shared with TRBD2. The trim removed 4 bases at V and 6 bases at J, leaving 10 bases unmatched. The CDR3 runs 17 residues. Looked up from germline, CDR1 is SGHVS and CDR2 is FNYEAQ. The CDR3 sequence: CASSSTRLAGGPQTQYF. CDR3 in DNA: TGTGCCAGCAGCTCAACCCGACTAGCGGGAGGGCCACAGACCCAGTACTTC.

This chain uses TRBV2 with TRBJ1-5; TRBD1 is a possible D gene (6 bases). The V and J ends lost 0 bases and 3 bases respectively, with 15 bases between them. This CDR3 is built from 17 residues. Looked up from germline, CDR1 is SNHLY and CDR2 is FYNNEI. The CDR3, as DNA: TGTGCCAGCAGTGAAGCGGTGATCTACAGGGCCAATCAGCCCCAGCATTTT. Protein: CASSEAVIYRANQPQHF.

In its sample, this clone was seen a few times. The gene calls are TRBV19 and TRBJ1-4; TRBD1 matches at 8 bases. From germline, CDR1 is LNHDA and CDR2 SQIVND (reference sequence). Germline trimming cut 4 bases from V and 8 bases from J; bases unmatched to any gene: 9. The CDR3 totals 15 residues. The CDR3 loop is CASSTEGQVKEKLFF. The CDR3 DNA is TGTGCCAGTAGTACAGAGGGACAGGTGAAGGAAAAACTGTTTTTT.

This rearrangement joins TRBV19 to TRBJ2-1; D gene uncertain. Germline values: CDR1 LNHDA, CDR2 SQIVND (reference sequence). The CDR3 sequence is 14 residues long. Trimming removed 3 bases at V and 4 bases at J, with 10 bases between. The DNA of the CDR3 is TGTGCCAGTAGTATCGGAGACCCGTACAATGAGCAGTTCTTC. It codes for CASSIGDPYNEQFF.